Each of the 15 T cell receptor beta chains below was sequenced from the same sample in a study of response to subunit inactivated influenza vaccine. TCRdb re-analysed the RT-PCR reads in MiXCR, keeping a single row per CDR3 protein. The table records more than 400,000 distinct CDR3 sequences, roughly 7.9% of them present only once. Sequences were derived from PBMCs from blood, sampled approximately 25 months after vaccination. The receptors here all came from a man between 50 and 75 years old who received an inactivated influenza vaccine.

At least ten counts were recorded for this clonotype. The J gene is TRBJ2-7, the V gene TRBV7-2, with 15 bases aligning to TRBD2. Trimming removed 1 base from V and 8 bases from J; junction bases left unmatched: 3. This CDR3 has 15 amino acids. The germline gives CDR1 SGHTA, CDR2 FQGNSA. CDR3 nucleotide sequence: TGTGCCAGCAGCTTAGTCGGGACTAGCGGGGGGAAGCAGTACTTC. Its protein is CASSLVGTSGGKQYF. The full variable domain, its missing parts supplied by reference TRBV7-2 and TRBJ2-7, is GAGVSQSPSNKVTEKGKDVELRCDPISGHTALYWYRQSLGQGLEFLIYFQGNSAPDKSGLPSDRFSAERTGGSVSTLTIQRTQQEDSAVYLCASSLVGTSGGKQYFGPGTRLTVT.

The chain joins TRBV5-6 to TRBJ2-1; possible D gene TRBD1, 7 bases. Trimming pared 2 bases from V and 5 bases from J, leaving 14 bases between. Germline CDR1 and CDR2: SGHDT and YYEEEE. This CDR3 has 15 amino acids. The CDR3 DNA follows: TGTGCCAGCAGCTTTCTCAGGGGGAGGCACAATGAGCAGTTCTTC. Protein: CASSFLRGRHNEQFF.

The chain joins TRBV2 to TRBJ2-5, with 9 bases matching TRBD2. CDR3 size: 14 residues. Germline CDR1 and CDR2: SNHLY and FYNNEI. The junction had 8 bases not matched to a gene; V was cut back by 7 bases and J by 5 bases. The CDR3 reads CASKLAGASETQYF. Here the CDR3 DNA reads TGTGCCAGCAAATTAGCGGGGGCATCTGAGACCCAGTACTTC.

This clonotype was seen many times. The chain links TRBV29-1 to TRBJ1-5; TRBD1 matches at 8 bases. V dropped 7 bases and J dropped 8; count of bases not matched to a gene: 10. The CDR3 totals 13 residues. The germline V gene encodes CDR1 SQVTM and CDR2 ANQGSEA. CDR3 sequence reads: CSAQGAKGEPQHF. CDR3 in DNA: TGCAGCGCCCAGGGGGCGAAGGGGGAGCCCCAGCATTTT. Variable domain in full (rest from reference TRBV29-1 and TRBJ1-5): SAVISQKPSRDICQRGTSLTIQCQVDSQVTMMFWYRQQPGQSLTLIATANQGSEATYESGFVIDKFPISRPNLTFSTLTVSNMSPEDSSIYLCSAQGAKGEPQHFGDGTRLSIL.

This clonotype occurred a few times. The V gene is TRBV20-1, the J gene TRBJ2-1; 12 bases are a match to TRBD2. V lost 7 bases to trimming and J lost 4 bases; unmatched junction nucleotides: 5. This CDR3 has 14 amino acids. CDR1 is DFQATT and CDR2 is SNEGSKA in the germline V gene (reference sequence). DNA of the CDR3: TGCAGTGTGGCTAGCGGGAGGGAATACAATGAGCAGTTCTTC. This encodes CSVASGREYNEQFF.

The chain combines TRBV5-1 with TRBJ1-4; D may be TRBD1 (5 bases). Germline V gene data show CDR1 as SGHRS and CDR2 as YFSETQ. V lost 0 bases and J lost 8, with 14 bases in between. The CDR3 has 15 amino acids. The CDR3 region is CASSLDGGVEEKLFF. The CDR3 DNA sequence: TGCGCCAGCAGCTTGGATGGGGGGGTCGAAGAAAAACTGTTTTTT.

This clonotype appeared a few times. The chain recombines TRBV6-5 with TRBJ1-1; possible D gene TRBD1, 5 bases. Trimming shortened V by 0 bases and J by 12 bases, and 20 bases separated the two germline ends. The V gene's germline CDR1 is MNHEY and CDR2 SVGAGI. CDR3 size: 15 residues. The CDR3 region has the DNA TGTGCCAGCAGTTACTCGAAAATAGGGGAAGGGACGACTTTCTTT. Its protein product is CASSYSKIGEGTTFF.

This clonotype was seen a few times. V is TRBV20-1 and J is TRBJ2-7; D may be TRBD2 (6 bases). This CDR3 region has 14 residues. Germline CDR1 is DFQATT and CDR2 is SNEGSKA (reference sequence). The V end lost 0 bases, the J end lost 2 bases, and 11 bases lay between the germline ends. The CDR3 coding sequence is TGCAGTGCTAGAGATCGAAGGGAGGCCTACGAGCAGTACTTC. As protein: CSARDRREAYEQYF.

The sample holds many counts of this clonotype. The chain is built from TRBV2 and TRBJ1-1; D gene unclear. The germline V gene encodes CDR1 SNHLY and CDR2 FYNNEI. The V end lost 4 bases, the J end lost 0 bases, and 6 bases lay between the germline ends. This CDR3 is 13 amino acids long. The CDR3 reads CASSAALNTEAFF. The CDR3 coding sequence is TGTGCCAGCAGTGCGGCATTGAACACTGAAGCTTTCTTT.

Many counts were recorded for this clonotype. V usage is TRBV29-1 and J usage is TRBJ2-2, with unresolved D. CDR3 length equals 16 residues. Trimming left V 2 bases short and J 5 bases short, with 18 bases between. The germline V gene has CDR1 SQVTM and CDR2 ANQGSEA. CDR3 bases: TGCAGCGTTGAAATAGAGAGGAGCAGTTGGACCGGGGAGCTGTTTTTT. As protein: CSVEIERSSWTGELFF.

The V and J genes are TRBV7-8 and TRBJ2-3; D remains unclear. CDR3 length: 13 residues. Deletions cut 1 base from V and 6 bases from J, with 8 bases between. CDR1 is SGHVS, CDR2 FQNEAQ, per germline. CDR3 sequence: CASSLVVQDTQYF. Here the CDR3 DNA reads TGTGCCAGCAGCTTAGTTGTTCAGGATACGCAGTATTTT.

The sample holds many counts of this clonotype. This sequence joins TRBV6-5 and TRBJ1-1; maybe TRBD1 (6 bases). V was pared by 5 bases and J by 11 bases, with 12 bases between. The CDR3 sequence is 11 residues long. Germline-derived CDR1 and CDR2 are MNHEY and SVGAGI. CDR3 nucleotide sequence: TGTGCCAGCAGTAACAGGGTTATGGCTTTCTTT. It encodes CASSNRVMAFF.

This clonotype was observed many times. The gene calls are TRBV27 and TRBJ2-5; 11 nucleotides agree with TRBD1. CDR1 is MNHEY and CDR2 is SMNVEV in the germline V gene (reference sequence). This CDR3 has 17 amino acids. The V gene end was trimmed by 1 base and the J gene end by 0 bases; junction bases not matched to a gene: 4. The CDR3 nucleotides read TGTGCCAGCAGTTTATTGGGGGACAGGGGGTACCAAGAGACCCAGTACTTC. This gives the protein CASSLLGDRGYQETQYF.

In its sample, this clonotype was seen a few times. V and J are TRBV18 and TRBJ2-1, with 13 bases aligning to TRBD2. V shed 2 bases and J 7 bases; nucleotides not matched to a gene: 2. The CDR3 is made up of 15 amino acids. The germline CDR1 and CDR2 sequences are KGHSH and LQKENI. The CDR3 nucleotides are TGTGCCAGCTCACCAGGGACTAGCGGGGAAAATGAGCAGTTCTTC. This sequence encodes CASSPGTSGENEQFF.

About this clonotype: This is likely a read error, given that the CDR3 carries no conserved phenylalanine or tryptophan at its end. The V gene is TRBV12-3 or TRBV12-4, the J gene TRBJ2-7; a possible D gene is TRBD1 (8 bases). V shed 2 bases and J shed 4 bases, with 12 bases lying between them. The CDR3 consists of 14 residues. CDR3 bases: TGTGCCAGCAGTTTATACAGGGGGGGGTACGAGCAGTACTAC. Translating gives CASSLYRGGYEQYY.